This T cell receptor beta chain comes out of a study of blood T cells in healthy people across ages. A J-beta primer mix and a sample-barcoded 5' primer were used in a second PCR of about 7 to 11 cycles. Each cDNA molecule was tagged by a template-switch adaptor with 12 random nucleotides. TCRdb used MiXCR to reprocess the 5' RACE reads, holding one entry per CDR3 protein. Among about 770,000 distinct CDR3 sequences listed, more than 40% were seen once. The trim removed 8 bases at V and 7 bases at J, leaving 14 bases unmatched. Germline CDR1 and CDR2: MDHEN and SYDVKM. The CDR3 is made up of 16 amino acids.

The chain uses TRBV28 and TRBJ2-1; TRBD2 matches at 10 bases. Sequences were obtained from blood. This TCR derives from a man in his 60s in good health. As DNA, the CDR3 is TGTGCCAGCCCTCGGAGCGGGGGGGCCATTAGAAATGAGCAGTTCTTC. It specifies CASPRSGGAIRNEQFF.